The TCR beta chain under discussion was sequenced for a study of technical replicates of blood from several donors. Trimming removed 0 bases from V and 2 bases from J, with 8 bases in between. The CDR3 runs to 14 residues. Looked up from germline, CDR1 is SGHRS and CDR2 is YFSETQ. Clones were read by immunoSEQ multiplex PCR, and TCRdb kept only the in-frame ones, dropping some. The repertoire holds tens of thousands of clones, with roughly 91% as singletons. This receptor was identified in a human donor in good health. The chain is built from TRBV5-1 and TRBJ2-5; TRBD1 might be the D (5 bases). The source material was T cells isolated from PBMCs. The CDR3, as DNA: TGCGCCAGCAGCTTGGGTAGGGGTCAAGAGACCCAGTACTTC. Translation gives CASSLGRGQETQYF.